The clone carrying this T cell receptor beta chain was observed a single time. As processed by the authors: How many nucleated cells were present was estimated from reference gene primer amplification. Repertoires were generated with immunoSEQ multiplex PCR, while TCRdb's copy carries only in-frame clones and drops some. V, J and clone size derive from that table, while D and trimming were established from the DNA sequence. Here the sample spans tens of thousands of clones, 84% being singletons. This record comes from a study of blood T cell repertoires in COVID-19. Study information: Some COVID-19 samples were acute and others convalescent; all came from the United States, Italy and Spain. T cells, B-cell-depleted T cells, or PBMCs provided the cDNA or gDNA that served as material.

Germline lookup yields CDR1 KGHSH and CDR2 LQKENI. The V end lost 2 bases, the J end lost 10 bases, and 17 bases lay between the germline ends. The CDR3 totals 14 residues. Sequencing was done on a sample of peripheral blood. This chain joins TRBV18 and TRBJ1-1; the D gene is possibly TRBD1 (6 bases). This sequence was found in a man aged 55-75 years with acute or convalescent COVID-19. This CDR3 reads CASSPEGGREGAFF. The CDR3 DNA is TGTGCCAGCTCACCAGAAGGGGGTCGCGAGGGAGCTTTCTTT.